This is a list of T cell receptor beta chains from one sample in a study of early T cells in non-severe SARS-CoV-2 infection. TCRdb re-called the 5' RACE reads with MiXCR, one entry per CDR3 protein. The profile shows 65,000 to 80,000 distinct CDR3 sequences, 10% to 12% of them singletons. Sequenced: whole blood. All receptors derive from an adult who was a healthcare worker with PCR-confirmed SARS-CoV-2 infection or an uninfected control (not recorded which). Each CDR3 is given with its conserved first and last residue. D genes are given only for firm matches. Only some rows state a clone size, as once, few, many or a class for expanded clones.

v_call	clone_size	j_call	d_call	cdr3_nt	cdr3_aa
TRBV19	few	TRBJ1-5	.	TGTGCCAGTAGTAAAGGGGGACTACGGGCCCAGCATTTT	CASSKGGLRAQHF
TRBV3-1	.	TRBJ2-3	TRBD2	TGTGCCAGCAGCCAACAGGGACCGACTAGCGGGGTCAGCACAGATACGCAGTATTTT	CASSQQGPTSGVSTDTQYF
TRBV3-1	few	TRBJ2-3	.	TGTGCCAGCAGCCAAGATGGGACTAGCACAGATACGCAGTATTTT	CASSQDGTSTDTQYF
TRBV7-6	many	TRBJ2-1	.	TGTGCCAGCAGCCCCAGGAGCTCCTACAATGAGCAGTTCTTC	CASSPRSSYNEQFF
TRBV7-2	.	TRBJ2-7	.	TGTGCCAGCAGCCCTTACCACTCCTACGAGCAGTACTTC	CASSPYHSYEQYF
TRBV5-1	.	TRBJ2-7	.	TGCGCCAGCAGCTCCGACAACTCCTACGAGCAGTACTTC	CASSSDNSYEQYF
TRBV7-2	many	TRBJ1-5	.	TGTGCCAGCAGTGCTTTGGGGATCAATCAGCCCCAGCATTTT	CASSALGINQPQHF
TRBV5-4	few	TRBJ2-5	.	TGTGCCAGCAAGGGGGGGAGGAAGGGCGAGACCCAGTACTTC	CASKGGRKGETQYF
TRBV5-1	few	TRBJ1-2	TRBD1	TGCGCCAGCAGCCCGGGACAGCCCCACTATGGCTACACCTTC	CASSPGQPHYGYTF
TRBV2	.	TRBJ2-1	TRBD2	TGTGTCAGCAGTGAGGAGTTGGGACTAGCGCCTAACAATGAGCAGTTCTTC	CVSSEELGLAPNNEQFF
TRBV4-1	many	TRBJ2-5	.	TGCGCCAGCAGCCCCCCCAGCGGTGGGTTTGGGACCCAGTACTTC	CASSPPSGGFGTQYF
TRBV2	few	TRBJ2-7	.	TGTGCCAGCAGTGAAGCGCTTGGTCAGGGAAACAACGAGCAGTACTTC	CASSEALGQGNNEQYF
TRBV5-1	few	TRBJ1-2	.	TGCGCCAGCAGCTTGGATGGGAATGGCTACACCTTC	CASSLDGNGYTF
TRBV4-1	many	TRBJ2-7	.	TGCGCCAGCAGCCAAGATGAGGGGTATAGCTCCTACGAGCAGTACTTC	CASSQDEGYSSYEQYF
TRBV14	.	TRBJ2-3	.	TGTGCCAGCAGCCCCATTCTCTGGGGGGTCCCAGGAGGTACGCAGTATTTT	CASSPILWGVPGGTQYF
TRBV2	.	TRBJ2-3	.	TGTGCCAGCAGTGAGGACAGTTACACAGATACGCAGTATTTT	CASSEDSYTDTQYF
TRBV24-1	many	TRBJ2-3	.	TGTGCCACCAGTGATCCTTCAGAAATCGAGGATACGCAGTATTTT	CATSDPSEIEDTQYF
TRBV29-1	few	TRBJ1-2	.	TGCAGCGTTGGGGTAAGGGGAGCCGGCTATGGCTACACCTTC	CSVGVRGAGYGYTF
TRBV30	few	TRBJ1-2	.	TGTGCCTGGAGAGGAGGGGAGGGCTATGGCTACACCTTC	CAWRGGEGYGYTF
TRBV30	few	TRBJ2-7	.	TGTGCCTGGAGTGAAAGTTCCGAGCAGTACTTC	CAWSESSEQYF
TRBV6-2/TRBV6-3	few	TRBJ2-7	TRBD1	TGTGCCAGCAGTCCGACAGGGACACCCCCCTACGAGCAGTACTTC	CASSPTGTPPYEQYF
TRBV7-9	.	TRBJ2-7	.	TGTGCCAGCAGCTTGCGGACGGAGCAGTACTTC	CASSLRTEQYF
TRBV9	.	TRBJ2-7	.	TGTGCCAGCAGCGTCGGGGACATACCTTCCTACGAGCAGTACTTC	CASSVGDIPSYEQYF
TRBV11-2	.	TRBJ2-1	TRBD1	TGTGCCAGCAGCACGTCGGACAGGGTCAACAATGAGCAGTTCTTC	CASSTSDRVNNEQFF
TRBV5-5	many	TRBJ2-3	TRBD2	TGTGCCAGCAGCTTGTCCGGGACTAGCCCAACAGATACGCAGTATTTT	CASSLSGTSPTDTQYF
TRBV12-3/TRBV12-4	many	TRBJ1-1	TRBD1	TGTGCCAGCAGGCAAACCGGGACAGACGCCGAAGCTTTCTTT	CASRQTGTDAEAFF
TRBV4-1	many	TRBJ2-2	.	TGCGCCAGCAGCCAAGATCACGCGAACACCGGGGAGCTGTTTTTT	CASSQDHANTGELFF
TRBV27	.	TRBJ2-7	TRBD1	TGTGCCAGCAGTTTAATTGCCAGGGGGTACGAGCAGTACTTC	CASSLIARGYEQYF
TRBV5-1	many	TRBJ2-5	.	TGCGCCAGCAGCTTGGTCGGGGGCTCAGAGACCCAGTACTTC	CASSLVGGSETQYF
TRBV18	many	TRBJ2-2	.	TGTGCCAGCTCTCCGGAGAGGACCGGGGAGCTGTTTTTT	CASSPERTGELFF
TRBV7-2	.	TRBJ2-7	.	TGTGCCAGCACCGAGGGAACTGTCCTACGGCAGTACTTC	CASTEGTVLRQYF
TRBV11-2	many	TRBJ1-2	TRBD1	TGTGCCAGCAGCTTAGATCTGGGACAGGGGGCGGATGGCTACACCTTC	CASSLDLGQGADGYTF
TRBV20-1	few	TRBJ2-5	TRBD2	TGCAGTGCTAGAGATCCCATGCGGGGGGTCCAAGAGACCCAGTACTTC	CSARDPMRGVQETQYF
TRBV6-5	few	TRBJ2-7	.	TGTGCCAGCACCCAACCCGGGGTCACCTACGAGCAGTACTTC	CASTQPGVTYEQYF